The source of this TCR beta chain is a study of patients and donors after allogeneic stem cell transplantation. Using its own MiXCR run on the RT-PCR reads, TCRdb lists one record per CDR3 protein. Found here are some 960,000 distinct CDR3 sequences, 18% of them singletons; the top ten hold around 6%. CDR3 length: 15 residues. Trimming pared 6 bases from V and 6 bases from J, leaving 18 bases between. The chain uses TRBV12-3 or TRBV12-4 and TRBJ1-5; D possibly corresponds to TRBD1 (5 bases). Material for sequencing was blood, either unsorted or a sorted T cell fraction (not recorded which). This clonotype was obtained from a human donor who was either an allogeneic HSCT recipient or a stem cell or donor lymphocyte infusion donor (not recorded which). It is not recorded whose cells these are; they may come from a transplant donor. CDR3 in amino acids: CASSRNSGKVQPQHF. In DNA form, the CDR3 reads TGTGCCAGCAGCAGAAATTCAGGGAAAGTTCAGCCCCAGCATTTT.